This TCR beta chain was profiled in a study of Ad26.COV2.S vaccination and SARS-CoV-2 variants. About this clone: The antigen is not known.

Deletions cut 4 bases from V and 8 bases from J, with 14 bases between. Germline V lookup: CDR1 SGHDN, CDR2 FVKESK. The CDR3 runs 13 residues. Findings and limits, study-wide: The TCR breadth and depth analyses may have understated or missed part of the total T cell responses. Vaccinees showed greater spike-specific TCR breadth than placebo recipients.

Sequencing was performed with immunoSEQ multiplex PCR; in TCRdb, only in-frame clones are kept and a portion is missing. The data hold about 440,000 clones, with roughly 87% observed a single time. Treatment specified: around 19 received Ad26.COV2.S at low or high dose, single or two shots; roughly 5 received placebo; per-sample allocation not given. Samples came from day 63 after the first vaccine or placebo injection. The V gene is TRBV14, the J gene TRBJ1-1; D ambiguous. The clonotype was recovered from a person between 18 and 60 years old who received the Ad26.COV2.S COVID-19 vaccine or a placebo. Sequences were derived from peripheral blood, sampled in a trial of Ad26.COV2.S vaccine versus placebo. This CDR3 is CASSPARSGEAFF. The CDR3 coding sequence is TGTGCCAGCAGCCCGGCGCGGTCTGGAGAAGCTTTCTTT.